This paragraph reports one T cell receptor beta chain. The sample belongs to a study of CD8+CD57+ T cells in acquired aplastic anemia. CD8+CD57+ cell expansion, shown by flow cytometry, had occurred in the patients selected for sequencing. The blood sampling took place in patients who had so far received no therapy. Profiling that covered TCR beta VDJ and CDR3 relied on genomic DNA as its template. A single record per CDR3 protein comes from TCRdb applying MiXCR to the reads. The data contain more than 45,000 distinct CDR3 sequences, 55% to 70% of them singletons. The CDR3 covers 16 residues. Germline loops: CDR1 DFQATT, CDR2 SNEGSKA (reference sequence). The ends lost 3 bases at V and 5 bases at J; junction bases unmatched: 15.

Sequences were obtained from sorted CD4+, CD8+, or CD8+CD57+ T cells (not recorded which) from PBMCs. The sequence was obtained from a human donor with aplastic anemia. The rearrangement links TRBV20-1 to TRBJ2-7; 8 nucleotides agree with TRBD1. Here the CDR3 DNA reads TGCAGTGCTAGGCTGATGGACAGGGTTTCCTACAACGAGCAGTACTTC. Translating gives CSARLMDRVSYNEQYF.